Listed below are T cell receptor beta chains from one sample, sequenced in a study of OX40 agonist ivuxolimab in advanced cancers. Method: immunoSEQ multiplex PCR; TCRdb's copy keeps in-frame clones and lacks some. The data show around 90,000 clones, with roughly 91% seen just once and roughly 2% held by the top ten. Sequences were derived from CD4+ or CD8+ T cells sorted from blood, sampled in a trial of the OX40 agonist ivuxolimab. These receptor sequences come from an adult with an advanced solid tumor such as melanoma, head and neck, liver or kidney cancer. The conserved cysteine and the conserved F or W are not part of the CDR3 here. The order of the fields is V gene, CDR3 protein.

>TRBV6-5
ASSQTGWTEAF
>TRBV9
ASSVGQNPFYNEQF
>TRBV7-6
ASSLGRSGLETQY
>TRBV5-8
ASSLTGQINQPQH
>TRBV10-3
AISEDTAGANYGYT
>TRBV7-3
ASSLGRGQETQY
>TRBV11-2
ASSFLGQGVTEAF
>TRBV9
ASSVGPTGSGTSEFDEQF
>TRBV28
ASSLTPNYGYT
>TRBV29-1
SVGEIDEQF
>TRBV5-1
ASSLGPGVYEQY
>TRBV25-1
ASSESRIIPDTQY
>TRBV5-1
ASRNPRGRETEAF
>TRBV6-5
ASSHGAEQF
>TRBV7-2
ASSYGAPLYEQY
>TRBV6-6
ASRARAASYEQY
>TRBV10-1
ASSGLAGGSGELF
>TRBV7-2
ASSLGTGRDPVGKY
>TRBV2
ASRVSPYEQY
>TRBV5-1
ASSLDRGTGELF
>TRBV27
ASSSRQGMHEQY
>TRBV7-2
ASSIDGWGSYEQY
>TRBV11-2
ASSLSPGANYGYT
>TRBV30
AWGQGQGAFETQY
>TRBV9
ASTTSGRYYEQY
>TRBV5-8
ASSGRAQGGFGSNQPQH
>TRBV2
AIELRPGEQY
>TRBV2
ASTKGRLAGELETQY
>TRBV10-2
ASSDANQPQH
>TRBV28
ASSYPGGGGQPQH
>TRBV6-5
ASMTSGGYEQY
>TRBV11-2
ASSLDFPRGTSGAKNIQY
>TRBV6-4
ASSPGLGRLNEQF
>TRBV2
AGHREIVADTQY
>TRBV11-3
ASSTVDSGSDTQY
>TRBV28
ASKGETGYGYT